This TCR beta chain emerged from a study of blood T cell repertoires in COVID-19. About the research overall: Some COVID-19 samples were acute and others convalescent; all came from the United States, Italy and Spain. PBMCs, B-cell-depleted T cells, or T cells provided the cDNA or gDNA that made up the material.

From germline, CDR1 is MGHDK and CDR2 SYGVNS. Trimming removed 4 bases at V and 3 bases at J, with 7 bases between. The CDR3 is 12 residues long. As originally analysed: Amplified reference gene primers provided the basis for estimating nucleated cell counts. The repertoire was sequenced with immunoSEQ multiplex PCR; TCRdb's copy has only in-frame clones and lacks some. V and J calls and clone size are those listed in that table; D and trimming were worked out from the DNA. The sample holds around 130,000 clones, around 90% seen once. The chain carries TRBV25-1 and TRBJ2-7; D might be TRBD1 (6 bases). This receptor was obtained from a man in his fifties or sixties with active or convalescent COVID-19. The sample consisted of peripheral blood. Here the CDR3 DNA reads TGTGCCAGCAGTGGGACAGTCTACGAGCAGTACTTC. Protein sequence: CASSGTVYEQYF.